Listed below are T cell receptor beta chains from one sample, sequenced in a study of spatial heterogeneity in lung cancer. TCRdb re-called the 5' RACE reads with MiXCR, one entry per CDR3 protein. The table includes fewer than 20,000 distinct CDR3 sequences, 15% to 20% detected once. The sample here was PBMCs, taken at surgery. The receptors were gathered from a male donor with early-stage non-small cell lung cancer. CDR3s include the opening cysteine and the closing phenylalanine or tryptophan. The order of the fields is J gene, V gene, D gene, clone size, CDR3 DNA, CDR3 protein. The D gene is left open where the match is weak. Clone sizes are given selectively: once, few, many, or a class where the clone is expanded.

TRBJ1-5 | TRBV6-6 | . | medium-sized | TGTGCCAGCAACCGGGACGGGAATCAGCCCCAGCATTTT | CASNRDGNQPQHF
TRBJ2-2 | TRBV7-8 | TRBD2 | few | TGTGCCAGCAGCGGACTAGCGACCGGGGAGCTGTTTTTT | CASSGLATGELFF
TRBJ2-5 | TRBV11-2 | TRBD1 | . | TGTGCCAGCAGCCGGGACAGGGGCTTACAAGAGACCCAGTACTTC | CASSRDRGLQETQYF
TRBJ1-4 | TRBV11-2 | . | few | TGTGCCAGCAGGTTCAGCGCTGCAACTAATGAAAAACTGTTTTTT | CASRFSAATNEKLFF
TRBJ1-6 | TRBV20-1 | . | . | TGCAGTGCTAGGGGTCTAGTGCAAAATTCACCCCTCCACTTT | CSARGLVQNSPLHF
TRBJ1-2 | TRBV7-9 | . | . | TGTGCCAGCAGCTTAGGAACGTCTAACTATGGCTACACCTTC | CASSLGTSNYGYTF
TRBJ2-3 | TRBV20-1 | TRBD2 | few | TGCAGTGCTAGTATCGGGCTAGCGGGCGGCACAGATACGCAGTATTTT | CSASIGLAGGTDTQYF
TRBJ2-3 | TRBV9 | TRBD2 | few | TGTGCCAGCAGCGAGGGGACTAGCGGGTGGTTAGATACGCAGTATTTT | CASSEGTSGWLDTQYF
TRBJ2-3 | TRBV2 | . | many | TGTGCAGTATCTCGCCAGGTGGTCACAGATACGCAGTATTTT | CAVSRQVVTDTQYF
TRBJ2-5 | TRBV19 | TRBD1 | many | TGTGCCAGTAGTTTCACAGGGGACCAAGAGACCCAGTACTTC | CASSFTGDQETQYF
TRBJ2-7 | TRBV5-1 | . | many | TGCGCCAGCAGCTTGGATGACAGTGACAGGCAGTACTTC | CASSLDDSDRQYF
TRBJ2-7 | TRBV7-9 | . | . | TGTGCCAGCGGCGTCTACGAGCAGTACTTC | CASGVYEQYF
TRBJ2-6 | TRBV20-1 | . | . | TGCAGTGCTAGACGAGCAGGGGACTCTGGGGCCAACGTCCTGACTTTC | CSARRAGDSGANVLTF
TRBJ2-5 | TRBV18 | TRBD1 | many | TGTGCCAGCTCACGACAGGGTTTTCAAGAGACCCAGTACTTC | CASSRQGFQETQYF
TRBJ1-5 | TRBV2 | . | medium-sized | TGTGCCAGCAGGAGGACAGCCAATCAGCCCCAGCATTTT | CASRRTANQPQHF
TRBJ2-2 | TRBV5-1 | . | . | TGCGCCAGCAGCATCGGGACCAAAAACACCGGGGAGCTGTTTTTT | CASSIGTKNTGELFF
TRBJ1-1 | TRBV10-2 | TRBD1 | many | TGCGCCAGCAGTGAGGCGGGAGGGGGCGGGTTTGTTGAAGCTTTCTTT | CASSEAGGGGFVEAFF
TRBJ2-7 | TRBV19 | . | . | TGTGCCAGTAGTATAGATCTCACCAACTACGAGCAGTACTTC | CASSIDLTNYEQYF
TRBJ1-1 | TRBV7-2 | . | many | TGTGCCAGCACCGACCGGACACTGAACACTGAAGCTTTCTTT | CASTDRTLNTEAFF
TRBJ2-5 | TRBV7-9 | . | medium-sized | TGTGCCAGCAGCTTCGACAGACAAGAGACCCAGTACTTC | CASSFDRQETQYF
TRBJ2-1 | TRBV12-3/TRBV12-4 | . | many | TGTGCCAGCGTTGGGGCCGGGTTTGATGAGCAGTTCTTC | CASVGAGFDEQFF
TRBJ2-3 | TRBV5-4 | TRBD1 | few | TGTGCCAGCAGCTTGGAGTTGACAGGGGATACGCAGTATTTT | CASSLELTGDTQYF
TRBJ1-6 | TRBV5-4 | . | medium-sized | TGTGCCAGCAGCTTGGGACAGATGAATTCACCCCTCCACTTT | CASSLGQMNSPLHF
TRBJ1-1 | TRBV9 | . | few | TGTACCAGCAGCGTAGTGGACGGGCCCACTGAAGCTTTCTTT | CTSSVVDGPTEAFF
TRBJ1-2 | TRBV12-3/TRBV12-4 | TRBD1 | . | TGTGCCAGCAGTACCCGGGACAGGGGGGTAGAGGGAGCTCACTCGTGGGGCTACACCTTC | CASSTRDRGVEGAHSWGYTF
TRBJ2-1 | TRBV7-6 | TRBD1 | . | TGTGCCAGCAGCTTAGGACTCCAAGACAGGGACAATGAGCAGTTCTTC | CASSLGLQDRDNEQFF
TRBJ1-1 | TRBV18 | . | many | TGTGCCAGCTCACCCGTCGGGGCTTCCACTGAAGCTTTCTTT | CASSPVGASTEAFF
TRBJ1-2 | TRBV9 | TRBD1 | . | TGTGCCAGCAGCCCCAACAGGGGAAACTATGGCTACACCTTC | CASSPNRGNYGYTF
TRBJ1-2 | TRBV29-1 | . | . | TGCAGCTCCGCCACGGGGGGAGGCTTCTACACCTTC | CSSATGGGFYTF
TRBJ1-2 | TRBV27 | TRBD1 | . | TGTGCCACCAAAGGACAGGGGGCGGATGGCTACACCTTC | CATKGQGADGYTF
TRBJ2-3 | TRBV29-1 | TRBD1 | . | TGCAGCGTCGCAGGGGGCGTAGGCACAGATACGCAGTATTTT | CSVAGGVGTDTQYF
TRBJ1-6 | TRBV6-5 | TRBD1 | many | TGTGCCAGCAGGTCCAGAGGACAGGGGCAAGTGTCACCCCTCCACTTT | CASRSRGQGQVSPLHF
TRBJ2-5 | TRBV29-1 | TRBD2 | few | TGCAGCGTCCTCAGCGGGGGGGCCTTGGAGACCCAGTACTTC | CSVLSGGALETQYF